The following is a T cell receptor beta chain sequence with its context. The CDR3 has 15 amino acids. J was trimmed by 1 base and V by 4 bases; bases with no gene match: 6. The germline V gene encodes CDR1 SGHTA and CDR2 FQGNSA. The sample originates from a study of blood T cell repertoires in COVID-19. About the research overall: The samples span acute and convalescent COVID-19 from the United States, Italy and Spain. The analysed material was cDNA or gDNA that came from T cells, B-cell-depleted T cells, or PBMCs.

Only in-frame clones appear in the TCRdb table, and some are missing; sequencing was by immunoSEQ multiplex PCR. The table has more than 300,000 clones, approximately 88% seen once. This receptor was identified in a woman between 25 and 40 years old with COVID-19, enrolled during active disease. The sequencing sample was made of peripheral blood. The chain couples TRBV7-2 to TRBJ1-1, with 7 bases lining up with TRBD1. CDR3 residues: CASSSPGQRNTEAFF. CDR3 DNA sequence: TGTGCCAGCAGCTCGCCGGGACAGAGGAACACTGAAGCTTTCTTT.